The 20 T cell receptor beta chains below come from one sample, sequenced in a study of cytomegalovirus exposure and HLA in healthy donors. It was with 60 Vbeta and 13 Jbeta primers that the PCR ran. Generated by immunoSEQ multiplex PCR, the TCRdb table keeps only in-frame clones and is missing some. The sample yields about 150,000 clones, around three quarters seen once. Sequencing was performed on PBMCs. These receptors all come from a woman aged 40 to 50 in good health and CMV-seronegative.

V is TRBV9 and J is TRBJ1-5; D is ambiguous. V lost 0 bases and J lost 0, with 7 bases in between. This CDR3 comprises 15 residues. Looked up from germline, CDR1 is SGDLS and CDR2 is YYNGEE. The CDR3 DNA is TGTGCCAGCAGCGTAGGCCAGTATAGCAATCAGCCCCAGCATTTT. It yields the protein CASSVGQYSNQPQHF.

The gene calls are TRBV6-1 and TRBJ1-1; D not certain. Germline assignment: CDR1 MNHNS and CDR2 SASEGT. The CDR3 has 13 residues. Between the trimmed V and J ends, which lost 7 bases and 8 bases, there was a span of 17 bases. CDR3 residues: CASTALGGLEAFF. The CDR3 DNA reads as TGTGCCAGCACCGCATTGGGAGGGTTGGAAGCTTTCTTT.

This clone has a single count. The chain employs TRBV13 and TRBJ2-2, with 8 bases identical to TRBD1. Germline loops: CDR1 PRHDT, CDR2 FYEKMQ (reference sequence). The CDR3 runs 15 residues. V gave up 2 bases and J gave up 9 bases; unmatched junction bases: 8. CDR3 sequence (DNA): TGTGCCAGCAGCTTATCAAGGACAGGGCGAAGGGAGCTGTTTTTT. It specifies CASSLSRTGRRELFF.

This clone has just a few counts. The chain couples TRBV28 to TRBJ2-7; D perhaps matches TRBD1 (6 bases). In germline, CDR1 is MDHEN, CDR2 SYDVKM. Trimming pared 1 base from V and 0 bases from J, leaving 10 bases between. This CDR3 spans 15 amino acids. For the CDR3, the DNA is TGTGCCAGCAGTTTATTAGGGGGTAGCTCCTACGAGCAGTACTTC. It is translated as CASSLLGGSSYEQYF.

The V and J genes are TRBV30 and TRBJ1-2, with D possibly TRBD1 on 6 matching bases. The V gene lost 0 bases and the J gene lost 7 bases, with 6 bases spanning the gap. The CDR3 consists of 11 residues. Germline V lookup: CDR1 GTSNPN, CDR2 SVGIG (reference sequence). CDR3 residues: CAWSVQGGYTF. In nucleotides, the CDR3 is TGTGCCTGGAGTGTACAGGGTGGCTACACCTTC.

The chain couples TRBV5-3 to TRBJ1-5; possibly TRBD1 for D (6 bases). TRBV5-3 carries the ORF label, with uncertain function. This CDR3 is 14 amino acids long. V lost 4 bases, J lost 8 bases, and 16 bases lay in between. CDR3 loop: CARSVRQAGKPQHF. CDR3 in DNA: TGTGCCAGAAGCGTACGACAGGCCGGGAAGCCCCAGCATTTT.

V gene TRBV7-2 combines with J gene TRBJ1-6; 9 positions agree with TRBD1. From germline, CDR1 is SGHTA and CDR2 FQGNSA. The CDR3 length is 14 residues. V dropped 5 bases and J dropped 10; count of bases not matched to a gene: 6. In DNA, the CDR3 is TGTGCCAGCAGCCCTACAGGGGGCGAATCACCCCTCCACTTT. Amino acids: CASSPTGGESPLHF.

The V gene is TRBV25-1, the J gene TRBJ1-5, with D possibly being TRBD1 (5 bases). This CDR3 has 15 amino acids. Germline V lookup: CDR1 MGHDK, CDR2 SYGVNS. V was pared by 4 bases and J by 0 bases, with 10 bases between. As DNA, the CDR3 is TGTGCCAGCAGTGCGACAGTGGATAGCAATCAGCCCCAGCATTTT. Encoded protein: CASSATVDSNQPQHF.

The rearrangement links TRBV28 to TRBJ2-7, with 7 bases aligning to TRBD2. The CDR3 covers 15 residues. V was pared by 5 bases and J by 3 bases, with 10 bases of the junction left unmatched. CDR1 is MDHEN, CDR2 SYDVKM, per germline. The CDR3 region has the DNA TGTGCCAGCAGTACCCCGGGAGGTCCCGGCTACGAGCAGTACTTC. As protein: CASSTPGGPGYEQYF.

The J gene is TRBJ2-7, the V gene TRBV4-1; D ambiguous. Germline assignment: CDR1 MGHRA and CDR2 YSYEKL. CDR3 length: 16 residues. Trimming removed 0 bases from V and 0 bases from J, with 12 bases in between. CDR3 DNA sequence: TGCGCCAGCAGCCAAGATAGGAGCGAAAGCTCCTACGAGCAGTACTTC. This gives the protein CASSQDRSESSYEQYF.

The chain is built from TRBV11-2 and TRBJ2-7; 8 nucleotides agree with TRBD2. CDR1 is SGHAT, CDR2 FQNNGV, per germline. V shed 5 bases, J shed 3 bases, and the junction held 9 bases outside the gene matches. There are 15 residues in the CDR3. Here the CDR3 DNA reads TGTGCCAGCAGCCTCATAGCGGGGAGATTCTACGAGCAGTACTTC. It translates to CASSLIAGRFYEQYF.

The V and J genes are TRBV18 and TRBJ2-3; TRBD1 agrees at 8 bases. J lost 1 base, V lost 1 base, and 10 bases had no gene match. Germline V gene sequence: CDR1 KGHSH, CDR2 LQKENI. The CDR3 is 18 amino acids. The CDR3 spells CASSPRFPGQGGTDTQYF. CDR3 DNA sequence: TGTGCCAGCTCACCACGGTTTCCAGGACAGGGAGGCACAGATACGCAGTATTTT.

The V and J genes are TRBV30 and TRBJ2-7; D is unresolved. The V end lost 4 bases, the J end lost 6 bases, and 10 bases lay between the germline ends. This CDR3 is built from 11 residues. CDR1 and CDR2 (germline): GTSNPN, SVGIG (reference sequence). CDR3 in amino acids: CAWNRAAEQYF. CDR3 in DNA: TGTGCCTGGAATCGCGCGGCCGAGCAGTACTTC. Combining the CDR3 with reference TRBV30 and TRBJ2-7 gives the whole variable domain SQTIHQWPATLVQPVGSPLSLECTVEGTSNPNLYWYRQAAGRGLQLLFYSVGIGQISSEVPQNLSASRPQDRQFILSSKKLLLSDSGFYLCAWNRAAEQYFGPGTRLTVT.

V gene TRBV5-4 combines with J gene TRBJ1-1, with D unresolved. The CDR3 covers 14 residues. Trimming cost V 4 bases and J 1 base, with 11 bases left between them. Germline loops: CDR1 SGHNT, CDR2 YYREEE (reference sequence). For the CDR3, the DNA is TGTGCCAGCAGCCCTTGGGCTTCGAACACTGAAGCTTTCTTT. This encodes CASSPWASNTEAFF.

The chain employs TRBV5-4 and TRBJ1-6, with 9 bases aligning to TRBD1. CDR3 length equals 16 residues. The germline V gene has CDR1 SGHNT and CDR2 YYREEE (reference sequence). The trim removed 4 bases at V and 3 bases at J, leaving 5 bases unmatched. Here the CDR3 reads CASSPGTGFYNSPLHF. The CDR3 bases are TGTGCCAGCAGCCCCGGGACAGGGTTCTATAATTCACCCCTCCACTTT.

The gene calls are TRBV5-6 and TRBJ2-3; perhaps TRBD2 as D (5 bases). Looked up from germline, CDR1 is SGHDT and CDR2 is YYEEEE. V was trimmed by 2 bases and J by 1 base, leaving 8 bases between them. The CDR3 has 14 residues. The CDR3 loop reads CASSFGGGTDTQYF. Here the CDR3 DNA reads TGTGCCAGCAGCTTTGGAGGCGGCACAGATACGCAGTATTTT.

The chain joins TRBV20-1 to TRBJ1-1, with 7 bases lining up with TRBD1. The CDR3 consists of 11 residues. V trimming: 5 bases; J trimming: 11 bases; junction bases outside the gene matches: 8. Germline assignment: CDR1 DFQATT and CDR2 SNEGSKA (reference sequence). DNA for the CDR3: TGCAGTGCTCAAGACAGGGTCGACGCTTTCTTT. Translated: CSAQDRVDAFF.

The CDR3 region is CASSLTSGGSVGETQYF. The CDR3, as DNA: TGCGCCAGCAGCTTGACTAGCGGGGGATCCGTGGGGGAGACCCAGTACTTC. The J gene is TRBJ2-5, the V gene TRBV5-1; TRBD2 agrees at 11 bases. The CDR3 length is 17 residues. Germline assignment: CDR1 SGHRS and CDR2 YFSETQ. The junction had 10 bases not matched to a gene; V was cut back by 1 base and J by 5 bases.

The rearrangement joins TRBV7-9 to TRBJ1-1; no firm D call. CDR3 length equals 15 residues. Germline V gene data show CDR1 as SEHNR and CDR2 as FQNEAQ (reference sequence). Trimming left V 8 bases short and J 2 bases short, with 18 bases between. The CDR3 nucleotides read TGTGCCAGCCTTCGGCCCTTGGCAGGAAACACTGAAGCTTTCTTT. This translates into CASLRPLAGNTEAFF.

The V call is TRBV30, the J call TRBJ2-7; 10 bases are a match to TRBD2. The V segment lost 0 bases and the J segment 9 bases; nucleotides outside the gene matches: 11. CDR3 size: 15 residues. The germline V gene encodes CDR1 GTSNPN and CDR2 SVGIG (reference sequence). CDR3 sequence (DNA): TGTGCCTGGAGTGTACTAGCGGGGCCTTCTGAGTCGCAGTACTTC. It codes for CAWSVLAGPSESQYF.